A selection of T cell receptor beta chains follows, all from one sample in a study of healthy donors' naive CD4 and CD8 T cells. TCRdb itself ran the reads through MiXCR, one entry per CDR3 protein. Among about 200,000 distinct CDR3 sequences listed, about four fifths were seen once. What was sequenced was naive CD4+ and CD8+ T cells sorted from blood, pooled from several donors. Source of these receptors: a pool of human donors in good health; the sample pools cells from several healthy donors. Both conserved end residues are part of each CDR3. The D gene is left open where the match is weak. The size entry is marked missing in some rows and otherwise reads once, few, many or a size class.

d_gene | abundance | j_gene | v_gene | CDR3aa | CDR3nt
TRBD1 | - | TRBJ2-7 | TRBV5-1 | CASSPAGTASYEQYF | TGCGCCAGCAGCCCGGCCGGGACAGCGTCCTACGAGCAGTACTTC
TRBD2 | once | TRBJ2-2 | TRBV12-3/TRBV12-4 | CASNLAGVNTGELFF | TGTGCCAGCAACCTAGCGGGAGTGAACACCGGGGAGCTGTTTTTT
- | once | TRBJ1-2 | TRBV20-1 | CSARDWQGLYGYTF | TGCAGTGCTAGAGATTGGCAGGGGCTCTATGGCTACACCTTC
- | - | TRBJ2-7 | TRBV6-1 | CASSEDGRTHEQYF | TGTGCCAGCAGTGAAGACGGACGAACCCACGAGCAGTACTTC
TRBD2 | - | TRBJ2-3 | TRBV5-6 | CASSLGAGLSTDTQYF | TGTGCCAGCAGCTTGGGAGCGGGACTGTCAACAGATACGCAGTATTTT
- | few | TRBJ2-7 | TRBV6-2/TRBV6-3 | CASGYEQYF | TGTGCCAGTGGGTACGAGCAGTACTTC
- | - | TRBJ1-2 | TRBV27 | CASSPGFGYTF | TGTGCCAGCAGTCCTGGCTTCGGCTACACCTTC
TRBD1 | - | TRBJ2-1 | TRBV5-6 | CASRTLRDRVNNEQFF | TGTGCCAGCAGGACGCTTCGGGACAGGGTAAACAATGAGCAGTTCTTC
TRBD1 | few | TRBJ2-3 | TRBV10-3 | CASSGDRATDTQYF | TGTGCCAGCAGTGGTGACAGGGCTACAGATACGCAGTATTTT
- | few | TRBJ2-1 | TRBV29-1 | CSVPRTGSSYNEQFF | TGCAGCGTTCCAAGGACGGGGAGCTCCTACAATGAGCAGTTCTTC
- | - | TRBJ2-6 | TRBV4-1 | CAGSQAQGGGANVLTF | TGCGCCGGCAGCCAAGCGCAAGGTGGTGGGGCCAACGTCCTGACTTTC
TRBD2 | - | TRBJ2-4 | TRBV15 | CATSRVAGVGAKNIQYF | TGTGCCACCAGCAGAGTCGCGGGAGTCGGGGCCAAAAACATTCAGTACTTC
- | - | TRBJ1-1 | TRBV12-3/TRBV12-4 | CASSSGAQLPMNTEAFF | TGTGCCAGCAGTTCCGGGGCCCAGCTACCTATGAACACTGAAGCTTTCTTT
- | - | TRBJ1-5 | TRBV15 | CATSRVKHADQPQHF | TGTGCCACCAGCAGAGTCAAGCACGCGGACCAGCCCCAGCATTTT
- | - | TRBJ2-1 | TRBV29-1 | CSVEDRSNEQFF | TGCAGCGTTGAAGATCGGTCCAATGAGCAGTTCTTC
- | - | TRBJ2-7 | TRBV7-8 | CASSFTGTKIYEQYF | TGTGCCAGCAGCTTTACCGGGACCAAGATATACGAGCAGTACTTC
- | - | TRBJ2-3 | TRBV5-6 | CASSTAAGVRGDTQYF | TGTGCCAGCAGCACTGCCGCCGGGGTGAGGGGAGATACGCAGTATTTT
- | - | TRBJ2-6 | TRBV6-2/TRBV6-3 | CASSYYPRAPAAGANVLTF | TGTGCCAGCAGTTACTACCCCAGGGCGCCCGCGGCTGGGGCCAACGTCCTGACTTTC
- | - | TRBJ1-5 | TRBV18 | CASSPQGPNQPQHF | TGTGCCAGCTCACCACAGGGCCCCAATCAGCCCCAGCATTTT
- | once | TRBJ2-7 | TRBV5-6 | CASSFVRGTYEQYF | TGTGCCAGCAGCTTTGTGAGGGGGACCTACGAGCAGTACTTC
- | - | TRBJ1-1 | TRBV29-1 | CSVVGVTEAFF | TGCAGCGTTGTGGGGGTAACTGAAGCTTTCTTT
- | - | TRBJ1-2 | TRBV5-5 | CASSSFRATANYGYTF | TGTGCCAGCAGCTCCTTCAGGGCAACAGCTAACTATGGCTACACCTTC
- | - | TRBJ1-5 | TRBV30 | CAWSRADNQPQHF | TGTGCCTGGAGTAGGGCAGACAATCAGCCCCAGCATTTT
- | - | TRBJ2-7 | TRBV29-1 | CSVEIGVERLHF | TGCAGCGTTGAAATAGGAGTAGAGCGGCTACACTTC
- | few | TRBJ2-7 | TRBV18 | CASSPRRDIYEQYF | TGTGCCAGCTCACCCAGGCGGGACATCTACGAGCAGTACTTC
TRBD1 | - | TRBJ1-1 | TRBV29-1 | CSVVSAGQGFIEAFF | TGCAGCGTTGTATCGGCGGGACAGGGTTTCATTGAAGCTTTCTTT
TRBD1 | - | TRBJ2-7 | TRBV5-1 | CASSLALDRDAYEQYF | TGCGCCAGCAGCTTGGCCTTGGACAGGGATGCCTACGAGCAGTACTTC
TRBD2 | - | TRBJ2-2 | TRBV19 | CASSPKRGRNTGELFF | TGTGCCAGTAGTCCCAAGCGGGGCCGGAACACCGGGGAGCTGTTTTTT
- | - | TRBJ1-2 | TRBV2 | CASRSGYTF | TGTGCCAGCAGGAGCGGCTACACCTTC
- | - | TRBJ1-2 | TRBV6-5 | CASSSKQGLEGYTF | TGTGCCAGCAGTTCAAAACAGGGCCTGGAGGGCTACACCTTC
- | - | TRBJ1-5 | TRBV6-5 | CASSSDKFNQPQHF | TGTGCCAGCAGTTCCGACAAATTCAATCAGCCCCAGCATTTT
TRBD1 | few | TRBJ2-5 | TRBV29-1 | CSVEGGQGETQYF | TGCAGCGTTGAAGGGGGACAGGGGGAGACCCAGTACTTC
TRBD1 | - | TRBJ1-2 | TRBV15 | CATSRTSTGSGYTF | TGTGCCACCAGCAGAACGTCGACAGGGTCTGGCTACACCTTC
- | few | TRBJ2-7 | TRBV30 | CAWSVADYEQYF | TGTGCCTGGAGTGTCGCAGACTACGAGCAGTACTTC
TRBD1 | - | TRBJ1-2 | TRBV28 | CASSSLRPGGKRGYGYTF | TGTGCCAGCAGTTCACTGAGGCCAGGGGGCAAGAGAGGCTATGGCTACACCTTC
- | - | TRBJ2-4 | TRBV29-1 | CSVALAKNIQYF | TGCAGCGTTGCCCTAGCCAAAAACATTCAGTACTTC
- | - | TRBJ2-1 | TRBV11-1 | CASSLVGNSYNEQFF | TGTGCCAGCAGCTTAGTAGGAAACTCCTACAATGAGCAGTTCTTC
- | - | TRBJ2-5 | TRBV29-1 | CSVAMGLGGETQYF | TGCAGCGTTGCAATGGGGCTAGGAGGCGAGACCCAGTACTTC
- | - | TRBJ2-7 | TRBV30 | CAWSVGVKGYEQYF | TGTGCCTGGAGTGTTGGAGTAAAGGGCTACGAGCAGTACTTC
- | - | TRBJ1-1 | TRBV19 | CASKQGGGTEAFF | TGTGCCAGCAAACAGGGAGGAGGCACTGAAGCTTTCTTT
TRBD1 | - | TRBJ1-2 | TRBV12-3/TRBV12-4 | CASSSPTRGSTNYGYTF | TGTGCCAGCAGTTCACCAACCAGGGGGTCCACTAACTATGGCTACACCTTC
- | - | TRBJ2-7 | TRBV6-5 | CASSRGGIYEQYF | TGTGCCAGCAGTCGAGGGGGGATCTACGAGCAGTACTTC
- | few | TRBJ1-4 | TRBV6-6 | CASSWTSAGEKLFF | TGTGCCAGCAGTTGGACGTCGGCCGGGGAAAAACTGTTTTTT
- | - | TRBJ1-2 | TRBV29-1 | CSVPGTEYNYGYTF | TGCAGCGTCCCTGGGACGGAATATAACTATGGCTACACCTTC
TRBD2 | - | TRBJ2-1 | TRBV7-9 | CASSRSGLAGASSYNEQFF | TGTGCCAGCAGCCGCTCTGGACTAGCGGGCGCGAGCTCCTACAATGAGCAGTTCTTC
TRBD2 | - | TRBJ2-2 | TRBV19 | CASSVLAGGPSNTGELFF | TGTGCCAGTAGTGTCTTAGCGGGAGGGCCATCGAACACCGGGGAGCTGTTTTTT
- | - | TRBJ1-2 | TRBV2 | CASYERRGNYGYTF | TGTGCCAGCTATGAGCGGAGGGGGAACTATGGCTACACCTTC
TRBD2 | - | TRBJ2-7 | TRBV29-1 | CSVEVPSGSYEQYF | TGCAGCGTTGAAGTTCCTAGCGGGTCTTACGAGCAGTACTTC
TRBD1 | - | TRBJ2-3 | TRBV7-2 | CASSPRQGDTQYF | TGTGCCAGCAGCCCTCGACAGGGAGATACGCAGTATTTT
TRBD1 | few | TRBJ2-3 | TRBV6-5 | CASSYVIGQGTDTQYF | TGTGCCAGCAGTTACGTGATCGGACAGGGCACAGATACGCAGTATTTT
TRBD1 | - | TRBJ2-7 | TRBV6-5 | CASSYGTGTANYEQYF | TGTGCCAGCAGTTACGGGACCGGGACAGCCAACTACGAGCAGTACTTC
TRBD1 | - | TRBJ2-5 | TRBV19 | CASSLRTGGSGMSETQYF | TGTGCCAGTAGTCTCCGGACAGGGGGCAGTGGTATGAGTGAGACCCAGTACTTC
- | - | TRBJ1-1 | TRBV6-5 | CASSYGEDTEAFF | TGTGCCAGCAGTTACGGGGAGGACACTGAAGCTTTCTTT
- | few | TRBJ2-5 | TRBV12-3/TRBV12-4 | CASSSSGTKETQYF | TGTGCCAGCAGTTCATCCGGGACAAAAGAGACCCAGTACTTC
TRBD1 | once | TRBJ1-2 | TRBV29-1 | CSADRDRGFGYTF | TGCAGCGCCGACCGGGACAGGGGGTTCGGCTACACCTTC
- | - | TRBJ2-1 | TRBV29-1 | CSVEDGLSTSYNEQFF | TGCAGCGTTGAAGATGGTTTGAGTACCTCCTACAATGAGCAGTTCTTC